The 30 T cell receptor beta chains in this list originate from one sample, sequenced in a study of T cell repertoires in cytomegalovirus infection. MiXCR, run by TCRdb on the reads, gives a single entry per CDR3 protein. Found here are about 920,000 distinct CDR3 sequences, around 30% of them singletons; the top ten hold about an eighth. Their specific antigens are unknown. This sample comprised cultured CD8+ T cells from PBMCs, obtained from culture after CMV antigen stimulation. The receptors shown here come from a human donor in good health (CMV status not recorded). Some clones in this sample may be carry-over from other donors' samples.

The chain recombines TRBV27 with TRBJ1-3; D is unclear. Germline V gene data show CDR1 as MNHEY and CDR2 as SMNVEV (reference sequence). The V and J ends lost 5 bases and 0 bases respectively, with 11 bases between them. The CDR3 sequence is 15 residues long. CDR3: CASSPRRSSGNTIYF. The CDR3 DNA reads as TGTGCCAGCAGTCCCCGACGGAGCTCTGGAAACACCATATATTTT.

Turning to this clonotype: Being one base from a much bigger clone, this may be a read error. V and J are TRBV7-2 and TRBJ2-7; D is unclear. The CDR3 totals 13 residues. V lost 5 bases and J lost 4, with 12 bases in between. The germline gives CDR1 SGHTA, CDR2 FQGNSA. CDR3 DNA: TGTGCCAGCAGCCACTTAACAGCTTACGAGCAGTACGTC. Residues: CASSHLTAYEQYV.

The chain carries TRBV29-1 and TRBJ1-1; 7 bases are shared with TRBD1. This CDR3 has 19 residues. Unmatched junction bases numbered 24, after V lost 2 bases and J lost 6 bases. Germline V CDR1 and CDR2: SQVTM, ANQGSEA. CDR3 region: CSVEPPRITGVGRYPEAFF. The CDR3 coding sequence is TGCAGCGTTGAACCCCCCAGAATAACAGGGGTCGGGAGGTACCCTGAAGCTTTCTTT.

The chain combines TRBV6-6 with TRBJ1-1; D might be TRBD1 (6 bases). The V gene lost 6 bases and the J gene lost 3 bases, with 14 bases spanning the gap. The CDR3 contains 14 residues. Germline V CDR1 and CDR2: MNHNY, SVGAGI (reference sequence). The CDR3 DNA sequence: TGTGCCAGCAGGATGACAGGAGGGGACACTGAAGCTTTCTTT. This codes for CASRMTGGDTEAFF.

Points on this clonotype: Relative to the germline gene, one junction end is altered; a read error may explain this. The chain joins TRBV5-4 to TRBJ2-1, with D perhaps assigned TRBD1 or TRBD2 (6 bases each). Germline loops: CDR1 SGHNT, CDR2 YYREEE (reference sequence). The CDR3 covers 13 residues. The CDR3 region is CAHGGLGVNDQFF. For the CDR3, the DNA is TGTGCCCATGGGGGGCTGGGGGTCAATGATCAGTTCTTC.

The rearrangement uses TRBV19 and TRBJ1-5; no clear D. Trimming took off 3 bases at V and 0 bases at J, with 9 bases between the two ends. The CDR3 sequence is 15 residues long. Germline assignment: CDR1 LNHDA and CDR2 SQIVND (reference sequence). The CDR3 protein is CASSIRASSNQPQHF. The CDR3 bases are TGTGCCAGTAGTATCCGGGCCTCTAGCAATCAGCCCCAGCATTTT.

This clonotype was seen repeatedly, ten times or more. The chain employs TRBV12-3 or TRBV12-4 and TRBJ2-1; D could derive from TRBD1 or TRBD2 (5 bases each). Between the trimmed V and J ends, which lost 7 bases and 5 bases, there was a span of 15 bases. CDR3 size: 14 residues. In nucleotides, the CDR3 is TGTGCCAGCATCCCCCGATGGGGGAACAATGAGCAGTTCTTC. This gives the protein CASIPRWGNNEQFF.

This clonotype has a count of ten or more. V usage is TRBV5-1 and J usage is TRBJ2-1, with 10 bases lining up with TRBD2. CDR3 length equals 16 residues. CDR1 is SGHRS, CDR2 YFSETQ, per germline. The V and J ends lost 1 base and 3 bases, in that order; junction bases with no gene match: 4. The CDR3: CASSLLASGGYNEQFF. The CDR3 nucleotides are TGCGCCAGCAGCTTGCTGGCTAGCGGGGGCTACAATGAGCAGTTCTTC.

The CDR3 DNA is TGCGCCAGCAGCCAAGCGACATCACTAGACTACGAGCAGTACTTC. It encodes CASSQATSLDYEQYF. The genes are TRBV4-1 and TRBJ2-7; tentatively, D is TRBD2 (5 bases). V lost 1 base and J 3 bases, leaving 13 bases between the germline ends. Germline CDR1 is MGHRA and CDR2 is YSYEKL. The CDR3 has 15 amino acids.

V is TRBV29-1 and J is TRBJ2-7; 7 nucleotides match TRBD1. After removal of 6 bases from V and 4 bases from J, the junction contained 9 bases not matched to a gene. This CDR3 has 13 residues. Germline assignment: CDR1 SQVTM and CDR2 ANQGSEA. The CDR3 protein is CSVADRDTYEQYV. In nucleotides, the CDR3 is TGCAGCGTCGCCGACAGGGATACTTACGAGCAGTACGTC.

V gene TRBV6-2 or TRBV6-3 combines with J gene TRBJ1-1; possible D gene TRBD1, 6 bases. Germline V gene lookup returns CDR1 MNHEY and CDR2 SVGEGT. The CDR3 has 16 residues. The V end lost 5 bases, the J end lost 4 bases, and 20 bases lay between the germline ends. The DNA for the CDR3 is TGTGCCAGCAGTAGTCGTGGGGGGCTGGAAAGCACTGAAGCTTTCTTT. This sequence encodes CASSSRGGLESTEAFF.

This chain links TRBV10-3 with TRBJ1-2; perhaps TRBD1 as D (5 bases). Trimming pared 6 bases from V and 1 base from J, leaving 9 bases between. Germline-derived CDR1 and CDR2 are ENHRY and SYGVKD. CDR3 size: 13 residues. Here the CDR3 reads CAISWDVNYGYTF. The CDR3 coding sequence is TGTGCCATCAGCTGGGACGTTAACTATGGCTACACCTTC.

The genes are TRBV12-3 or TRBV12-4 and TRBJ2-6; D is perhaps TRBD1 (6 bases). The CDR3 covers 18 residues. Trimming removed 2 bases at V and 3 bases at J, with 17 bases between. Here the CDR3 DNA reads TGTGCCAGCAGTTTAAAATACAGGGCCCTAGGTGGGGCCAACGTCCTGACTTTC. Protein: CASSLKYRALGGANVLTF.

This chain joins TRBV15 and TRBJ2-4; no definite D call. V lost 1 base, J lost 0 bases, and 10 bases lay in between. The CDR3 contains 16 residues. Germline loops: CDR1 LNHNV, CDR2 YYDKDF (reference sequence). The CDR3 sequence is CATSRVGILAKNIQYF. The CDR3 DNA reads TGTGCCACCAGCAGAGTGGGTATCCTAGCCAAAAACATTCAGTACTTC. The full variable domain, in which reference TRBV15 and TRBJ2-4 provide the parts outside the CDR3, is DAMVIQNPRYQVTQFGKPVTLSCSQTLNHNVMYWYQQKSSQAPKLLFHYYDKDFNNEADTPDNFQSRRPNTSFCFLDIRSPGLGDTAMYLCATSRVGILAKNIQYFGAGTRLSVL.

This clonotype was seen at least ten times. V is TRBV7-8 and J is TRBJ2-3, with D possibly TRBD2 on 7 matching bases. The CDR3 length is 14 residues. Looked up from germline, CDR1 is SGHVS and CDR2 is FQNEAQ. V was cut by 7 bases and J by 4 bases, with 15 bases left in between. The CDR3 here is CASIPSGGPDTQYF. CDR3 coding DNA: TGTGCCAGCATCCCGTCCGGGGGGCCAGATACGCAGTATTTT.

The chain combines TRBV20-1 with TRBJ2-1; 9 bases are shared with TRBD2. This CDR3 is 15 amino acids long. V shed 2 bases and J 7 bases; nucleotides not matched to a gene: 9. From germline, CDR1 is DFQATT and CDR2 SNEGSKA (reference sequence). The CDR3 DNA follows: TGCAGTGCTAGACCGCGGCGGGGGGGCGGGAATGAGCAGTTCTTC. Its translation: CSARPRRGGGNEQFF.

At least ten counts were recorded for this clonotype. V usage is TRBV10-3 and J usage is TRBJ2-2; TRBD1 matches at 7 bases. The V segment lost 8 bases and the J segment 0 bases; nucleotides outside the gene matches: 3. Germline V lookup: CDR1 ENHRY, CDR2 SYGVKD. This CDR3 spans 14 amino acids. CDR3 protein: CAIGQETNTGELFF. DNA for the CDR3: TGTGCCATCGGACAGGAGACGAACACCGGGGAGCTGTTTTTT.

The rearrangement links TRBV12-3 or TRBV12-4 to TRBJ1-5, with D perhaps TRBD1 (6 bases). Trimming took off 6 bases at V and 5 bases at J, with 14 bases between the two ends. The CDR3 has 14 residues. The CDR3 spells CASRARGAYQPQHF. The CDR3 DNA is TGTGCCAGCAGGGCACGGGGGGCTTATCAGCCCCAGCATTTT.

The chain carries TRBV28 and TRBJ2-7, with D perhaps assigned TRBD1 or TRBD2 (5 bases each). The V end was cut by 3 bases, the J end by 3 bases, with 18 bases between. This CDR3 is 16 amino acids long. The germline V gene encodes CDR1 MDHEN and CDR2 SYDVKM. The CDR3 spells CASSFLGAEGLYEQYV. The CDR3 region has the DNA TGTGCCAGCAGTTTTTTAGGGGCCGAGGGGCTCTACGAGCAGTACGTC.

At least ten counts were recorded for this clonotype. The chain recombines TRBV27 with TRBJ1-1, with a tentative D call TRBD1 (5 bases). V dropped 2 bases and J dropped 0 bases, with 7 bases sitting between them. CDR3 size: 14 residues. CDR1 and CDR2 (germline): MNHEY, SMNVEV (reference sequence). This CDR3 is CASSLRQLNTEAFF. The CDR3 nucleotides read TGTGCCAGCAGTTTACGACAGCTGAACACTGAAGCTTTCTTT.

This clonotype has a handful of counts. CDR3 loop: CASSLTPRGYGYTF. Written as DNA, the CDR3 is TGTGCCAGCAGTTTGACTCCCCGGGGGTATGGCTACACCTTC. The chain has TRBV12-3 or TRBV12-4 and TRBJ1-2; tentatively, D is TRBD1 (5 bases). The CDR3 loop spans 14 amino acids. The V gene lost 3 bases and the J gene lost 5 bases, with 13 bases spanning the gap.

CDR3 nucleotide sequence: TGTGCCAGCAGCCCGGGGCAGGGACTAAAACTGTTTTTT. This encodes CASSPGQGLKLFF. V is TRBV27 and J is TRBJ1-4, with D possibly matching TRBD1 (5 bases). The V and J ends lost 6 bases and 10 bases respectively, with 15 bases between them. CDR1 MNHEY and CDR2 SMNVEV come from the germline V gene (reference sequence). CDR3 length equals 13 residues.

V is TRBV19 and J is TRBJ2-4, with D maybe TRBD1 (6 bases). Germline V gene sequence: CDR1 LNHDA, CDR2 SQIVND (reference sequence). Trimming left V 7 bases short and J 3 bases short, with 19 bases between. The CDR3 spans 16 residues. This CDR3 is CASNPSTGNYKNIQYF. The CDR3 DNA follows: TGTGCCAGTAACCCATCGACAGGAAACTACAAAAACATTCAGTACTTC.

This clonotype was observed a single time. CDR3 in DNA: TGTGCCAGCAGCGTAGTCGGGGATGGCAATGAGCAGTTCTTC. Encoded protein: CASSVVGDGNEQFF. This rearrangement joins TRBV9 to TRBJ2-1, with D maybe TRBD2 (5 bases). Germline values: CDR1 SGDLS, CDR2 YYNGEE. The CDR3 contains 14 residues. V was clipped by 0 bases and J by 6 bases, with 10 bases between them.

This clonotype was picked up a small number of times. The chain recombines TRBV27 with TRBJ2-6; unclear D gene. V shed 8 bases and J shed 2 bases, with 13 bases lying between them. The CDR3 extends over 15 amino acids. CDR1 is MNHEY and CDR2 is SMNVEV in the germline V gene (reference sequence). The DNA of the CDR3 is TGTGCCAGCCAATTATCTCATACTGGGGCCAACGTCCTGACTTTC. Its protein is CASQLSHTGANVLTF.

The chain links TRBV27 to TRBJ2-7, with D unclear. In germline, CDR1 is MNHEY, CDR2 SMNVEV (reference sequence). This CDR3 spans 15 amino acids. Trimming left V 6 bases short and J 0 bases short, with 15 bases between. CDR3 nucleotides: TGTGCCAGCAGCCCGGCTCCCTCAAGCTCCTACGAGCAGTACTTC. This gives the protein CASSPAPSSSYEQYF.

This clonotype was picked up many times. The chain employs TRBV7-6 and TRBJ2-2; D gene unclear. V dropped 3 bases and J dropped 6 bases, with 14 bases sitting between them. CDR3 length: 15 residues. CDR1 is SGHVS and CDR2 is FNYEAQ in the germline V gene. In DNA, the CDR3 is TGTGCCAGCAGCTTTAATGACTTGGCGGCCGGGGAGCTGTTTTTT. As protein: CASSFNDLAAGELFF. The full variable domain, rest sourced from reference TRBV7-6 and TRBJ2-2, is GAGVSQSPRYKVTKRGQDVALRCDPISGHVSLYWYRQALGQGPEFLTYFNYEAQQDKSGLPNDRFSAERPEGSISTLTIQRTEQRDSAMYRCASSFNDLAAGELFFGEGSRLTVL.

The chain is built from TRBV4-1 and TRBJ1-4; no firm D call. CDR3 length equals 15 residues. Trimming shortened V by 5 bases and J by 7 bases, and 17 bases separated the two germline ends. Germline-derived CDR1 and CDR2 are MGHRA and YSYEKL. In DNA, the CDR3 is TGCGCCAGCAGCGAGAGCCCCTTGGAGGGTGAAAAACTGTTTTTT. It codes for CASSESPLEGEKLFF.

This clonotype has a handful of counts. This chain connects TRBV7-6 to TRBJ1-6, with no clear D. CDR3 length equals 12 residues. Germline V gene data show CDR1 as SGHVS and CDR2 as FNYEAQ. The germline V and J ends were trimmed by 5 bases and 10 bases, with 9 bases remaining between them. The CDR3 loop is CASSPLVSPLHF. The DNA for the CDR3 is TGTGCCAGCAGCCCCCTCGTCTCACCCCTCCACTTT.

This clonotype has only a few counts. The chain carries TRBV4-1 and TRBJ2-1, with TRBD2 matching over 8 bases. After removal of 1 base from V and 7 bases from J, the junction contained 6 bases not matched to a gene. Per the germline V gene, CDR1 is MGHRA and CDR2 is YSYEKL. The CDR3 length is 15 residues. This CDR3 reads CASSQGLAGLNEQFF. CDR3 nucleotides: TGCGCCAGCAGCCAAGGTTTAGCGGGGCTTAATGAGCAGTTCTTC.